Presented here are 30 T cell receptor beta chains from one specimen sequenced in a study of T cell responses to AZD1222 COVID-19 vaccine (dated by TCRdb to about 2021). The time point label for this specimen denotes: about 28 days (+/-7) after the second vaccine dose. The treatment or condition tag for this specimen amounts to: meningococcal conjugate vaccine given as trial control. Library creation used the immunoSEQ multiplex PCR assay. Held by TCRdb, this immuneACCESS table contains in-frame sequences only and omits some clones. Under half of the omission traces to an unresolved V gene where checked; the cause of the rest is unknown. The sample table lists 150,000 or so clones, 90% of them with a count of one. Clones ranked in the top ten supply roughly 4% of the sample. The source was peripheral blood, collected 28 days after the second dose of the MenACWY control vaccine. The receptors here all came from an adult who received the MenACWY meningococcal vaccine as a control.

The chain links TRBV4-3 to TRBJ2-4, with D possibly TRBD1 on 5 matching bases. Germline V gene lookup returns CDR1 LGHNA and CDR2 YSLEER. V gave up 1 base and J gave up 6 bases, with 7 bases separating them. The CDR3 sequence is 13 residues long. The CDR3 DNA reads as TGCGCCAGCAGCCAAGCCCAGGGAAACATTCAGTACTTC. It specifies CASSQAQGNIQYF.

V is TRBV5-5 and J is TRBJ2-3; 8 bases are shared with TRBD1. The germline CDR1 and CDR2 sequences are SGHKS and YYEKEE (reference sequence). The CDR3 consists of 15 residues. After removal of 1 base from V and 2 bases from J, the junction contained 3 bases not matched to a gene. This chain's CDR3 is CASSLTGGNTDTQYF. CDR3 nucleotide sequence: TGTGCCAGCAGCTTGACAGGGGGGAACACAGATACGCAGTATTTT. Full variable domain (remainder filled in from reference TRBV5-5 and TRBJ2-3): DAGVTQSPTHLIKTRGQQVTLRCSPISGHKSVSWYQQVLGQGPQFIFQYYEKEERGRGNFPDRFSARQFPNYSSELNVNALLLGDSALYLCASSLTGGNTDTQYFGPGTRLTVL.

The CDR3 bases are TGCAGCGTTTTAATAACCACAGATACGCAGTATTTT. This gives the protein CSVLITTDTQYF. The chain couples TRBV29-1 to TRBJ2-3, with D unclear. The CDR3 runs 12 residues. The V end lost 5 bases, the J end lost 2 bases, and 8 bases lay between the germline ends. The germline gives CDR1 SQVTM, CDR2 ANQGSEA.

This clone was counted once. V is TRBV4-2 and J is TRBJ1-2; D is possibly TRBD1 (5 bases). V was trimmed by 0 bases and J by 8 bases, leaving 16 bases between them. Looked up from germline, CDR1 is LGHNA and CDR2 is YNFKEQ. The length of the CDR3 is 15 residues. As DNA, the CDR3 is TGTGCCAGCAGCCAAGACTCCGGGACTCTGGCAGGCTACACCTTC. Encoded protein: CASSQDSGTLAGYTF.

This chain links TRBV25-1 with TRBJ1-1; possibly TRBD1 for D (5 bases). The germline CDR1 and CDR2 sequences are MGHDK and SYGVNS. The germline V and J ends were trimmed by 8 bases and 10 bases, with 17 bases remaining between them. This CDR3 comprises 12 residues. The CDR3 region is CASSELGGRAFF. The CDR3 DNA sequence: TGTGCCAGCTCGGAACTCGGGGGACGAGCTTTCTTT.

As concerns this clone: This sample also contains other DNA sequences that code for the same CDR3. This rearrangement joins TRBV7-2 to TRBJ1-5; TRBD1 aligns across 9 bases. CDR1 is SGHTA, CDR2 FQGNSA, per germline. The CDR3 runs 14 residues. V dropped 6 bases and J dropped 6; count of bases not matched to a gene: 6. As DNA, the CDR3 is TGTGCCAGCAGTTCACAGGGGGCTGGTCAGCCCCAGCATTTT. As protein: CASSSQGAGQPQHF. Based on the CDR3 plus reference TRBV7-2 and TRBJ1-5, the full variable domain is GAGVSQSPSNKVTEKGKDVELRCDPISGHTALYWYRQSLGQGLEFLIYFQGNSAPDKSGLPSDRFSAERTGGSVSTLTIQRTQQEDSAVYLCASSSQGAGQPQHFGDGTRLSIL.

The chain links TRBV7-9 to TRBJ2-5; no reliable D call. V shed 5 bases and J shed 4 bases, with 11 bases lying between them. Germline CDR1 and CDR2: SEHNR and FQNEAQ (reference sequence). The CDR3 length is 13 residues. The CDR3 DNA is TGTGCCAGCAGCCCCCAAGCGCTAGAGACCCAGTACTTC. Translating gives CASSPQALETQYF.

In this sample, this clone turned up once. The chain joins TRBV20-1 to TRBJ1-2; D is possibly TRBD1 (5 bases). This CDR3 spans 14 amino acids. V was shortened by 3 bases and J by 4 bases, with 15 bases between the two germline ends. Germline loops: CDR1 DFQATT, CDR2 SNEGSKA (reference sequence). This CDR3 is CSASGTGTPYGYTF. Here the CDR3 DNA reads TGCAGTGCTAGTGGGACGGGGACGCCCTATGGCTACACCTTC.

The table lists this clone with a count of one. This chain uses TRBV19 with TRBJ1-2, with 9 bases identical to TRBD1. Germline assignment: CDR1 LNHDA and CDR2 SQIVND (reference sequence). The CDR3 is made up of 13 amino acids. The trim removed 4 bases at V and 7 bases at J, leaving 4 bases unmatched. For the CDR3, the DNA is TGTGCCAGTAGTAAACAGGGGGCGCGTGGCTACACCTTC. Translation: CASSKQGARGYTF.

This clone was seen only once. The V call is TRBV7-8, the J call TRBJ2-1; D gene unclear. The CDR3 is 11 residues long. CDR1 is SGHVS, CDR2 FQNEAQ, per germline. Trimming stripped 5 bases from V and 8 bases from J, with 7 bases between. The CDR3 reads CASSPHDEQFF. Here the CDR3 DNA reads TGTGCCAGCAGCCCACACGATGAGCAGTTCTTC. Based on the CDR3 plus reference TRBV7-8 and TRBJ2-1, the full variable domain is GAGVSQSPRYKVAKRGQDVALRCDPISGHVSLFWYQQALGQGPEFLTYFQNEAQLDKSGLPSDRFFAERPEGSVSTLKIQRTQQEDSAVYLCASSPHDEQFFGPGTRLTVL.

The rearrangement uses TRBV30 and TRBJ1-1; no definite D call. The CDR3 consists of 17 residues. Trimming took off 2 bases at V and 1 base at J, with 20 bases between the two ends. Germline values: CDR1 GTSNPN, CDR2 SVGIG (reference sequence). The CDR3 DNA is TGTGCCTGGAGTTACCTTTCGACCGGGCCGCGGAACACTGAAGCTTTCTTT. Amino acid sequence: CAWSYLSTGPRNTEAFF.

The V gene is TRBV10-1, the J gene TRBJ2-2, with TRBD2 as a possible D gene (6 bases). Germline values: CDR1 WNHNN, CDR2 SYGVQD (reference sequence). This CDR3 is built from 15 residues. Trimming stripped 2 bases from V and 4 bases from J, with 11 bases between. The CDR3 spells CASSEAWDFTGELFF. In DNA form, the CDR3 reads TGCGCCAGCAGTGAGGCCTGGGACTTCACCGGGGAGCTGTTTTTT.

This clone was counted only a few times. The chain is built from TRBV29-1 and TRBJ2-6, with no clear D. V shed 6 bases and J shed 0 bases, with 12 bases lying between them. CDR1 is SQVTM and CDR2 is ANQGSEA in the germline V gene. This CDR3 is built from 15 residues. The CDR3 protein is CSVSTGRSGANVLTF. The CDR3 nucleotides are TGCAGCGTCTCGACTGGACGCTCTGGGGCCAACGTCCTGACTTTC.

The chain employs TRBV3-1 (or the pseudogene TRBV3-2) and TRBJ2-7; D could derive from TRBD1 or TRBD2 (5 bases each). Germline V gives CDR1 LGHDT, CDR2 YNNKEL (reference sequence). The CDR3 is made up of 14 amino acids. Trimming took 3 bases from V and 5 from J, leaving 14 bases between them. CDR3 sequence reads: CASSQLVRDHEQYF. In DNA, the CDR3 is TGTGCCAGCAGCCAGCTGGTCCGGGACCACGAGCAGTACTTC.

With regard to this clone: The junction shows a germline mismatch at one end, possibly a read error. The chain carries TRBV5-8 and TRBJ2-7; TRBD1 matches at 7 bases. The CDR3 has 11 amino acids. In germline, CDR1 is SGHTS, CDR2 YDEGEE. The CDR3 here is CASSPPGQPDF. The CDR3, as DNA: TGTGCCAGCAGCCCTCCGGGACAGCCAGACTTC.

The chain links TRBV14 to TRBJ2-5; 14 bases line up with TRBD2. Per germline, CDR1 SGHDN and CDR2 FVKESK. J was trimmed by 4 bases and V by 4 bases; bases with no gene match: 8. CDR3 length: 17 amino acids. The DNA of the CDR3 is TGTGCCAGCAGCCTCAGAGGGACTAGCGGGAGCGGAGAGACCCAGTACTTC. It codes for CASSLRGTSGSGETQYF.

This rearrangement joins TRBV19 to TRBJ1-5, with D unclear. Trimming removed 1 base at V and 1 base at J, with 5 bases between. The CDR3 loop spans 14 amino acids. Germline-derived CDR1 and CDR2 are LNHDA and SQIVND (reference sequence). CDR3 nucleotides: TGTGCCAGTAGTATAGTAGGGAGCAATCAGCCCCAGCATTTT. It specifies CASSIVGSNQPQHF.

The chain is built from TRBV4-3 and TRBJ2-7; 12 bases match TRBD1. V trimming: 5 bases; J trimming: 5 bases; junction bases outside the gene matches: 7. Germline CDR1 and CDR2: LGHNA and YSLEER. CDR3 length equals 15 residues. CDR3 bases: TGCGCCAGCAGCAAAAAGGGACAGGGGGCGGACGAGCAGTACTTC. The encoded protein is CASSKKGQGADEQYF.

This clone was seen a single time. The chain uses TRBV24-1 and TRBJ2-1, with D unresolved. Trimming shortened V by 3 bases and J by 5 bases, and 7 bases separated the two germline ends. This CDR3 contains 13 residues. The V gene's germline CDR1 is KGHDR and CDR2 SFDVKD. CDR3 region: CATSDNLHNEQFF. CDR3 DNA: TGTGCCACCAGTGATAATCTCCACAATGAGCAGTTCTTC.

The chain combines TRBV3-1 (or the pseudogene TRBV3-2) with TRBJ1-4; D possibly corresponds to TRBD1 (6 bases). The V gene's germline CDR1 is LGHDT and CDR2 YNNKEL (reference sequence). V lost 3 bases to trimming and J lost 6 bases, with 14 bases between them. CDR3 size: 15 residues. For the CDR3, the DNA is TGTGCCAGCAGCCATTTTTTCAGGGGATATGAAAAACTGTTTTTT. Translated: CASSHFFRGYEKLFF.

The rearrangement uses TRBV6-2 or TRBV6-3 and TRBJ2-1; the D call may be TRBD1 or TRBD2 (5 bases each). Germline V CDR1 and CDR2: MNHEY, SVGEGT. This CDR3 is built from 16 residues. Trimming removed 4 bases from V and 4 bases from J, with 17 bases in between. This CDR3 reads CASSSGTPVGYNEQFF. The CDR3 nucleotides read TGTGCCAGCAGTTCAGGGACGCCCGTGGGATACAATGAGCAGTTCTTC.

The chain joins TRBV11-2 to TRBJ2-1; D is undetermined. Trimming pared 1 base from V and 3 bases from J, leaving 7 bases between. This CDR3 has 14 residues. Germline values: CDR1 SGHAT, CDR2 FQNNGV. In DNA form, the CDR3 reads TGTGCCAGCAGCTTAGCTTCCAGCTACAATGAGCAGTTCTTC. Translation gives CASSLASSYNEQFF.

The CDR3 region is CASSFSISYEQYF. The CDR3 nucleotides are TGTGCCAGCAGTTTTTCGATCTCCTACGAGCAGTACTTC. The chain couples TRBV27 to TRBJ2-7, with D hard to call. Germline CDR1 MNHEY, CDR2 SMNVEV (reference sequence). The ends were cut back, 3 bases at V and 0 bases at J, with 6 bases in the middle. The CDR3 runs to 13 residues.

This clone was seen only once. V usage is TRBV28 and J usage is TRBJ1-4, with TRBD1 matching 7 bases. Germline CDR1 reads MDHEN; CDR2 reads SYDVKM. V trimming: 2 bases; J trimming: 3 bases; junction bases outside the gene matches: 0. This CDR3 comprises 14 residues. The CDR3 DNA sequence: TGTGCCAGCAGTTTACAGGGGGCTAATGAAAAACTGTTTTTT. This codes for CASSLQGANEKLFF.

The CDR3 DNA is TGTGCCAGCAGCCCTCCGGGGGGCACAGATACGCAGTATTTT. Its translation is CASSPPGGTDTQYF. This chain links TRBV7-2 with TRBJ2-3; a possible D gene is TRBD2 (6 bases). The germline V and J ends were trimmed by 5 bases and 1 base, with 10 bases remaining between them. The germline gives CDR1 SGHTA, CDR2 FQGNSA. The CDR3 totals 14 residues. The variable domain in full, with the rest retrieved from reference TRBV7-2 and TRBJ2-3, is GAGVSQSPSNKVTEKGKDVELRCDPISGHTALYWYRQSLGQGLEFLIYFQGNSAPDKSGLPSDRFSAERTGGSVSTLTIQRTQQEDSAVYLCASSPPGGTDTQYFGPGTRLTVL.

The count of this clone is one. The chain is built from TRBV29-1 and TRBJ1-1; 8 bases map to TRBD1. Germline CDR1 SQVTM, CDR2 ANQGSEA. The V and J ends lost 6 bases and 3 bases, in that order; junction bases with no gene match: 3. The CDR3 has 12 amino acids. The CDR3 loop reads CSVTDRDTEAFF. The CDR3 coding sequence is TGCAGCGTAACGGACAGGGACACTGAAGCTTTCTTT.

The CDR3 sequence is CSASDSTYEQYF. The CDR3, as DNA: TGCAGTGCTAGTGACAGTACCTACGAGCAGTACTTC. The V call is TRBV20-1, the J call TRBJ2-7, with D perhaps TRBD1 (5 bases). The CDR3 extends over 12 amino acids. The V and J ends lost 3 bases and 2 bases respectively, with 8 bases between them. Germline lookup yields CDR1 DFQATT and CDR2 SNEGSKA (reference sequence).

The chain uses TRBV7-2 and TRBJ2-2, with D unresolved. Germline V gives CDR1 SGHTA, CDR2 FQGNSA. The CDR3 consists of 13 residues. Deletions cut 5 bases from V and 6 bases from J, with 10 bases between. CDR3 sequence (DNA): TGTGCCAGCAGCCAACCGTCACCCGGGGAGCTGTTTTTT. Its protein product is CASSQPSPGELFF.

This rearrangement joins TRBV28 to TRBJ1-1, with D possibly TRBD1 on 5 matching bases. The CDR3 totals 13 residues. The germline gives CDR1 MDHEN, CDR2 SYDVKM. With 3 bases removed from V and 10 bases from J, the gap between germline ends came to 15 bases. The CDR3 DNA sequence: TGTGCCAGCAGTTTGAGGCAGGGAATTCGAGCTTTCTTT. Amino acids: CASSLRQGIRAFF.

The table lists this clone with a count of one. This chain connects TRBV30 to TRBJ2-1; TRBD2 matches 7 bases. CDR3 length: 14 amino acids. Germline-derived CDR1 and CDR2 are GTSNPN and SVGIG (reference sequence). The J segment lost 3 bases and the V segment lost 3 bases, leaving 5 bases of the junction unmatched. CDR3 loop: CAWRGRADYNEQFF. CDR3 nucleotides: TGTGCCTGGAGGGGGAGGGCCGACTACAATGAGCAGTTCTTC.